This T cell receptor beta chain was identified during a study of breast tumors, draining lymph nodes, adjacent tissues. Study conclusions and caveats: Data fit most tumor T cells coming from lymph node, expanding in tumor. Tumor T cell lymph node origin was a supported hypothesis, not proven. Compared with basal-like, luminal-like tumors shared significantly more repertoire with nontumor tissue.

TCRdb ran MiXCR on the multiplex PCR reads and lists one entry per CDR3 protein. In the table there are some 97,000 distinct CDR3 sequences, 20% to 25% of which are singletons. This clonotype was counted only a few times. Its antigen is unidentified. Axillary draining lymph nodes of breast cancer patients supplied the node samples. CDR1 and CDR2 (germline): SNHLY, FYNNEI. CDR3 length: 13 amino acids. V lost 6 bases and J lost 1, with 9 bases in between. The chain links TRBV2 to TRBJ1-1; D unclear. The clonotype was recovered from a female donor with breast cancer. Some clones in this sample may be carry-over from other donors' samples. The source material was axillary lymph node tissue. The CDR3 coding sequence is TGTGCCAGCAGAGAAACTGGGAACACTGAAGCTTTCTTT. Translated, it gives CASRETGNTEAFF.